These 15 T cell receptor beta chains were sequenced from one sample in a study of radiation and T cells in renal cell carcinoma. The protocol was immunoSEQ multiplex PCR, while the TCRdb copy is restricted to in-frame clones and leaves out a portion. The sample has 60,000 to 75,000 clones, about 74% seen once. Regarding time point: blood 4 weeks post-SBRT, at nephrectomy. Regarding treatment: 15 Gy SBRT to primary tumor, nephrectomy 4 weeks later. This specimen consisted of blood, obtained from a patient whose treatment included radiotherapy and nephrectomy. These receptors all stem from a man aged 55 to 70 with renal cell carcinoma.

This sequence joins TRBV5-1 and TRBJ2-5; 11 bases map to TRBD2. The CDR3 extends over 16 amino acids. The germline V gene encodes CDR1 SGHRS and CDR2 YFSETQ. V lost 1 base and J lost 5; bases outside the gene matches: 7. CDR3 sequence: CASSLLAGGGWETQYF. The CDR3 bases are TGCGCCAGCAGCTTGCTAGCGGGAGGAGGTTGGGAGACCCAGTACTTC.

This clone was seen only once. The CDR3 loop is CASSLGQRGGNEQFF. In nucleotides, the CDR3 is TGTGCCAGCAGTTTAGGACAGCGCGGTGGCAATGAGCAGTTCTTC. The V and J genes are TRBV6-5 and TRBJ2-1, with D perhaps matching TRBD1 (6 bases). The CDR3 runs 15 residues. Trimming removed 4 bases at V and 6 bases at J, with 16 bases between. Germline V gene lookup returns CDR1 MNHEY and CDR2 SVGAGI.

This chain links TRBV30 with TRBJ1-1; D call uncertain. Trimming took 3 bases from V and 2 from J, leaving 7 bases between them. This CDR3 contains 12 residues. Germline V lookup: CDR1 GTSNPN, CDR2 SVGIG (reference sequence). CDR3 nucleotide sequence: TGTGCCTGGAGCCCGGATAACACTGAAGCTTTCTTT. This encodes CAWSPDNTEAFF.

The chain uses TRBV4-3 and TRBJ2-3; D not resolved. There are 15 residues in the CDR3. Germline loops: CDR1 LGHNA, CDR2 YSLEER. Trimming removed 1 base at V and 0 bases at J, with 8 bases between. The CDR3 protein is CASSQAFASTDTQYF. The CDR3 bases are TGCGCCAGCAGCCAAGCTTTCGCTAGCACAGATACGCAGTATTTT.

This clone was seen only a few times. This sequence joins TRBV28 and TRBJ1-2, with TRBD1 matching 10 bases. The V gene's germline CDR1 is MDHEN and CDR2 SYDVKM. Unmatched junction bases numbered 11, after V lost 5 bases and J lost 5 bases. CDR3 size: 16 residues. The CDR3 is CASSPPAGQGSYGYTF. DNA of the CDR3: TGTGCCAGCAGTCCCCCGGCGGGACAGGGGAGTTATGGCTACACCTTC.

The rearrangement uses TRBV10-3 and TRBJ1-4; no clear D gene. Trimming took 4 bases from V and 8 from J, leaving 14 bases between them. Germline CDR1 and CDR2: ENHRY and SYGVKD. CDR3 length equals 14 residues. The CDR3, as DNA: TGTGCCATCAGTGTAGGGCAGGCCAGGGAAAAACTGTTTTTT. Protein product: CAISVGQAREKLFF.

The chain carries TRBV7-9 and TRBJ1-2; D is unresolved. V dropped 2 bases and J dropped 6 bases, with 7 bases sitting between them. The germline V gene has CDR1 SEHNR and CDR2 FQNEAQ (reference sequence). CDR3 length: 12 residues. This CDR3 is CASSLKDDGYTF. CDR3 bases: TGTGCCAGCAGCTTAAAAGATGATGGCTACACCTTC.

The chain is built from TRBV19 and TRBJ2-5; TRBD2 matches 8 bases. In germline, CDR1 is LNHDA, CDR2 SQIVND (reference sequence). After removal of 5 bases from V and 5 bases from J, the junction contained 7 bases not matched to a gene. The CDR3 spans 14 residues. CDR3 nucleotide sequence: TGTGCCAGTAGTCCCCGCGGGGGGCGGGAGACCCAGTACTTC. Translating gives CASSPRGGRETQYF.

This clone was recorded only once. The chain uses TRBV20-1 and TRBJ2-2, with D possibly TRBD2 on 5 matching bases. This CDR3 has 11 residues. Per the germline V gene, CDR1 is DFQATT and CDR2 is SNEGSKA (reference sequence). The ends were cut back, 6 bases at V and 4 bases at J, with 6 bases in the middle. CDR3 region: CSATSTGELFF. DNA of the CDR3: TGCAGTGCCACTAGCACCGGGGAGCTGTTTTTT.

This clone turned up a few times. The rearrangement joins TRBV9 to TRBJ2-1, with 15 positions matching TRBD2. The CDR3 runs to 17 residues. Losses at the gene ends were 7 bases for V and 0 bases for J; bases not matched to a gene: 5. CDR1 is SGDLS, CDR2 YYNGEE, per germline. This CDR3 reads CASGLAGGGDSYNEQFF. The CDR3 region has the DNA TGTGCCAGCGGACTAGCGGGAGGGGGGGACTCCTACAATGAGCAGTTCTTC.

This clone was seen a handful of times. The chain couples TRBV5-1 to TRBJ1-1; tentatively, D is TRBD1 (5 bases). This CDR3 is built from 13 residues. CDR1 SGHRS and CDR2 YFSETQ come from the germline V gene. Trimming left V 4 bases short and J 2 bases short, with 9 bases between. In nucleotides, the CDR3 is TGCGCCAGCAGCGGGGACGGCAACACTGAAGCTTTCTTT. It encodes CASSGDGNTEAFF. Together with reference TRBV5-1 and TRBJ1-1, the CDR3 gives the full variable domain: KAGVTQTPRYLIKTRGQQVTLSCSPISGHRSVSWYQQTPGQGLQFLFEYFSETQRNKGNFPGRFSGRQFSNSRSEMNVSTLELGDSALYLCASSGDGNTEAFFGQGTRLTVV.

The chain carries TRBV9 and TRBJ2-1; 11 bases are shared with TRBD2. The CDR3 extends over 15 amino acids. Germline CDR1 reads SGDLS; CDR2 reads YYNGEE. The V and J ends lost 0 bases and 7 bases, in that order; junction bases with no gene match: 3. CDR3 DNA sequence: TGTGCCAGCAGCGTAGAACTAGCGGGAGTTAATGAGCAGTTCTTC. Amino acid sequence: CASSVELAGVNEQFF.

This clone was seen a single time. The chain joins TRBV6-5 to TRBJ1-4; D ambiguous. The CDR3 runs 14 residues. Germline lookup yields CDR1 MNHEY and CDR2 SVGAGI. The V end lost 0 bases, the J end lost 8 bases, and 10 bases lay between the germline ends. The CDR3 region is CASSYSGVGEKLFF. The CDR3 nucleotides read TGTGCCAGCAGTTACTCCGGGGTAGGGGAAAAACTGTTTTTT.

The V call is TRBV5-5, the J call TRBJ1-2; the D gene is possibly TRBD1 (5 bases). The V gene lost 4 bases and the J gene lost 6 bases, with 13 bases spanning the gap. Germline values: CDR1 SGHKS, CDR2 YYEKEE (reference sequence). The CDR3 is made up of 13 amino acids. The chain's CDR3 is CASSLGGLDGYTF. For the CDR3, the DNA is TGTGCCAGCAGCCTCGGGGGACTGGATGGCTACACCTTC.

The V call is TRBV19, the J call TRBJ1-5; TRBD1 matches 11 bases. Germline CDR1 LNHDA, CDR2 SQIVND (reference sequence). With 5 bases clipped from V and 7 bases from J, the junction kept 7 bases outside the gene matches. The CDR3 is 15 amino acids. The CDR3 reads CASSWDRGFGQPQHF. CDR3 nucleotide sequence: TGTGCCAGTAGTTGGGACAGGGGGTTTGGGCAGCCCCAGCATTTT.